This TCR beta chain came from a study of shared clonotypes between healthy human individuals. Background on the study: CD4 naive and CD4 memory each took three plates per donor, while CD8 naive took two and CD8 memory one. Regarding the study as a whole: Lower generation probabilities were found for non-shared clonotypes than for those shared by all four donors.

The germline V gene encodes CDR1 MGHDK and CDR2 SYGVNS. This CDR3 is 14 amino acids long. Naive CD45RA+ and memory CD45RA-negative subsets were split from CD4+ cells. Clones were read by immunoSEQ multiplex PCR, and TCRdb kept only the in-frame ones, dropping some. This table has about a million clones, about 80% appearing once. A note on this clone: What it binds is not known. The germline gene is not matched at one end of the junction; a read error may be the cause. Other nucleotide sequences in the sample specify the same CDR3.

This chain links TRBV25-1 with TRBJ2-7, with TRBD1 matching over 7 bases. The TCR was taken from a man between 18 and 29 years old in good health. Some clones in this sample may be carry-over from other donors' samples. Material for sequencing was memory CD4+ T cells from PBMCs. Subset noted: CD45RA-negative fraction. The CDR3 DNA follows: TGTGCCAGCACAGGGACCCCAGGGGGTTACGAGCAATACTTC. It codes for CASTGTPGGYEQYF.